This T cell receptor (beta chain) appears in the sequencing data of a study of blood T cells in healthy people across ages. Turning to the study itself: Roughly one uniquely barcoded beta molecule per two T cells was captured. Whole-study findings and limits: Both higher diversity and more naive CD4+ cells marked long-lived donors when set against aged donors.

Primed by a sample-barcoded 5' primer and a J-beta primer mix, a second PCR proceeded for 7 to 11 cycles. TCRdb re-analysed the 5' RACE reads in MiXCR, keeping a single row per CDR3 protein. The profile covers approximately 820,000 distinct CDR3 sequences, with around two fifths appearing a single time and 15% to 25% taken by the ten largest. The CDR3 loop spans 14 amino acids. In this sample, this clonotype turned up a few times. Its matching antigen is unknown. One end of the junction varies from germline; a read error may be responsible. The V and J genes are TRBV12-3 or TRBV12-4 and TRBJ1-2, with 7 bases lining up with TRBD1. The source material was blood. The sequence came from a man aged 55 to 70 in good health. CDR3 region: CASMGEGTVYGHTF. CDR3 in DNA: TGTGCCAGCATGGGAGAGGGGACAGTCTATGGCCACACCTTC.